This passage covers 2 T cell receptor beta chains from one sample sequenced in a study of spatial heterogeneity in lung cancer (dated by TCRdb to about 2019). According to the study, the label for this sample's time point signals: sample taken at primary tumor resection. Points the paper makes about the study in general: The tumor nonsynonymous mutation count correlated with the number of expanded alpha and beta TCRs within the tumor.

These TCRs' antigens remain unknown. Library method: 5' RACE. Sequencing relied on a NextSeq 500. Starting from the raw public reads, TCRdb applied fastp trimming at Q25, assembled clones with MiXCR and retained in-frame beta chains. Merged by CDR3 protein, the rows form single entries marked with the most common genes and DNA. This sample comprises roughly 3,000 distinct CDR3 sequences, approximately 10% of them detected only once. 37% of the sample lies in the top ten. The sample consisted of lung tumor tissue, taken at surgery. The receptors originated from a male donor with early-stage non-small cell lung cancer.

This clonotype is termed medium-sized. The rearrangement links TRBV6-5 to TRBJ2-1, with TRBD2 matching over 10 bases. The V segment lost 7 bases and the J segment 0 bases; nucleotides outside the gene matches: 6. Germline loops: CDR1 MNHEY, CDR2 SVGAGI. This CDR3 spans 16 amino acids. The CDR3 DNA follows: TGTGCCAGCAAAATTAGCGGGGGGAGCTCCTACAATGAGCAGTTCTTC. Encoded protein: CASKISGGSSYNEQFF.

The sample holds a few counts of this clonotype. This chain links TRBV12-3 or TRBV12-4 with TRBJ2-5, with TRBD2 matching over 7 bases. Losses at the gene ends were 1 base for V and 4 bases for J; bases not matched to a gene: 12. The CDR3 has 17 amino acids. CDR3 DNA sequence: TGTGCCAGCAGTTTAGGGGGGTTCGAGCGGGGTGGAGAGACCCAGTACTTC. Its protein is CASSLGGFERGGETQYF.